This T cell receptor (beta chain) was retrieved from a study of Tregs in tolerant kidney transplant recipients. General study points: Antigen-driven expansion was suggested because donor-specific Tregs expanded more than all Tregs in tolerant patients.

CDR1 is SEHNR, CDR2 FQNEAQ, per germline (reference sequence). The ends were cut back, 5 bases at V and 3 bases at J, with 16 bases in the middle. CDR3 length equals 15 residues. This table comes from immunoSEQ multiplex PCR, and its TCRdb copy is limited to in-frame clones, with some not included. This table has some 64,000 clones, 98% appearing once. Comment on this clone: Its specificity is not known.

V and J are TRBV7-9 and TRBJ1-2, with D possibly matching TRBD1 (6 bases). This sequence was found in a human donor who received a combined kidney and bone marrow transplant. Here the sequenced sample was Tregs from blood, taken before the transplant. The CDR3 spells CASSTRGTGDYGYTF. CDR3 nucleotides: TGTGCCAGCAGCACTAGGGGGACGGGTGACTATGGCTACACCTTC.